One and the same sample provided the 23 T cell receptor beta chains below, sequenced in a study of CD8 T cells in ankylosing spondylitis. Study outcomes and limitations: Characteristic of ankylosing spondylitis blood, it appeared, was a TCR beta motif comprising roughly 8 highly homologous variants.

TCRdb reanalysed the 5' RACE reads using MiXCR and keeps one entry per CDR3 protein. This table holds about 800,000 distinct CDR3 sequences, approximately 12% found once. These TCRs are of unknown antigen specificity. Sequences were obtained from blood, either unsorted or a sorted T cell fraction (not recorded which). The receptors originated from a male donor with ankylosing spondylitis.

This clonotype was picked up a small number of times. The chain carries TRBV7-2 and TRBJ2-3; 11 positions match TRBD2. Germline CDR1 and CDR2: SGHTA and FQGNSA. V was clipped by 4 bases and J by 5 bases; unmatched bases: 11. CDR3 size: 17 residues. CDR3 DNA: TGTGCCAGCAGCTACCTAAAGACTAGCGGGGCAAAAGATACGCAGTATTTT. This sequence encodes CASSYLKTSGAKDTQYF.

This clonotype was seen a handful of times. The chain joins TRBV20-1 to TRBJ2-1; D call uncertain. CDR1 DFQATT and CDR2 SNEGSKA come from the germline V gene (reference sequence). Trimming pared 6 bases from V and 3 bases from J, leaving 15 bases between. This CDR3 contains 14 residues. CDR3 coding DNA: TGCAGTGCCCCGTTGAGGAGCGACTACAATGAGCAGTTCTTC. This translates into CSAPLRSDYNEQFF.

This chain connects TRBV5-1 to TRBJ1-4; 7 bases are a match to TRBD1. Germline V gene data show CDR1 as SGHRS and CDR2 as YFSETQ. The J segment lost 6 bases and the V segment lost 4 bases, leaving 3 bases of the junction unmatched. This CDR3 has 13 residues. This CDR3 is CASSEGAYEKLFF. As DNA, the CDR3 is TGCGCCAGCAGCGAGGGGGCGTATGAAAAACTGTTTTTT. The entire variable domain, with the rest obtained from reference TRBV5-1 and TRBJ1-4, is as follows: KAGVTQTPRYLIKTRGQQVTLSCSPISGHRSVSWYQQTPGQGLQFLFEYFSETQRNKGNFPGRFSGRQFSNSRSEMNVSTLELGDSALYLCASSEGAYEKLFFGSGTQLSVL.

This clonotype was seen a few times. The chain is built from TRBV7-9 and TRBJ2-3; 10 positions match TRBD2. Looked up from germline, CDR1 is SEHNR and CDR2 is FQNEAQ (reference sequence). Germline trimming cut 6 bases from V and 5 bases from J; bases unmatched to any gene: 11. CDR3 length equals 16 residues. This CDR3 reads CASRNQRGGLGDTQYF. The CDR3 DNA reads as TGTGCCAGCAGGAACCAGCGGGGGGGATTGGGAGATACGCAGTATTTT.

This clonotype was seen more than once but under ten times. The gene calls are TRBV7-2 and TRBJ2-1; 9 positions match TRBD2. V lost 3 bases and J lost 6; bases outside the gene matches: 6. Germline-derived CDR1 and CDR2 are SGHTA and FQGNSA. The CDR3 is made up of 15 amino acids. Written as DNA, the CDR3 is TGTGCCAGCAGCTTCGTGACTAGCGGTCTCAATGAGCAGTTCTTC. It specifies CASSFVTSGLNEQFF.

This sequence joins TRBV5-6 and TRBJ2-7, with 7 bases that match TRBD1. CDR1 and CDR2 from the germline V gene are SGHDT and YYEEEE. This CDR3 contains 15 residues. V gave up 4 bases and J gave up 5 bases; unmatched junction bases: 12. As DNA, the CDR3 is TGTGCCAGCAGCGGGGGACAGAGCTCTTGGGACGAGCAGTACTTC. Translated: CASSGGQSSWDEQYF.

Comment on this clonotype: Just one base apart from a much larger clone, this may be a read error. The V gene is TRBV20-1, the J gene TRBJ2-7; no clear D. Per the germline V gene, CDR1 is DFQATT and CDR2 is SNEGSKA (reference sequence). The CDR3 extends over 14 amino acids. V lost 5 bases and J lost 5, with 19 bases in between. The CDR3 loop reads CSAGRLDFSHEQYF. DNA of the CDR3: TGCAGTGCTGGAAGACTTGACTTTTCCCACGAGCAGTACTTC.

This clonotype was detected ten times or more. This sequence joins TRBV7-9 and TRBJ1-2; D gene ambiguous. The germline V and J ends were trimmed by 5 bases and 7 bases, with 11 bases remaining between them. CDR1 is SEHNR, CDR2 FQNEAQ, per germline (reference sequence). The CDR3 is made up of 12 amino acids. CDR3 bases: TGTGCCAGCAGCCTGGGGAGGGCTGGCTACACCTTC. It codes for CASSLGRAGYTF.

In this sample, this clonotype turned up a few times. The chain recombines TRBV30 with TRBJ2-1, with TRBD2 identical over 11 bases. This CDR3 comprises 16 residues. In germline, CDR1 is GTSNPN, CDR2 SVGIG (reference sequence). V shed 1 base and J 8 bases; nucleotides not matched to a gene: 10. The CDR3 DNA follows: TGTGCCTGGAGTGACGCATTAGCGGGGGGGCCTGATGAGCAGTTCTTC. Its translation is CAWSDALAGGPDEQFF.

This clonotype was counted at least ten times. The CDR3 sequence is CASSQRASYNQPQHF. Here the CDR3 DNA reads TGTGCCAGCAGCCAAAGGGCATCATACAATCAGCCCCAGCATTTT. This sequence joins TRBV12-3 or TRBV12-4 and TRBJ1-5; D is undetermined. V was pared by 6 bases and J by 3 bases, with 15 bases between. The CDR3 runs 15 residues.

This clonotype was recorded at least ten times. This chain links TRBV6-1 with TRBJ2-1, with 13 bases that match TRBD2. Germline loops: CDR1 MNHNS, CDR2 SASEGT. Unmatched junction bases numbered 8, after V lost 5 bases and J lost 7 bases. This CDR3 has 16 amino acids. CDR3 protein: CASSLKGLAGKNEQFF. DNA of the CDR3: TGTGCCAGCAGTCTCAAGGGACTAGCGGGAAAGAATGAGCAGTTCTTC.

In its sample, this clonotype was seen a few times. J is TRBJ2-1 and V is TRBV7-8, with D possibly being TRBD1 (6 bases). Germline V CDR1 and CDR2: SGHVS, FQNEAQ. This CDR3 has 12 residues. V was clipped by 5 bases and J by 10 bases, with 12 bases between them. The CDR3 loop is CASSVSGTEQFF. DNA for the CDR3: TGTGCCAGCAGCGTATCCGGGACAGAGCAGTTCTTC.

This clonotype was seen a few times. The chain links TRBV12-3 or TRBV12-4 to TRBJ1-1; D ambiguous. With 2 bases removed from V and 0 bases from J, the gap between germline ends came to 10 bases. This CDR3 has 15 amino acids. The CDR3 region is CASSLRRAMNTEAFF. The CDR3, as DNA: TGTGCCAGCAGTTTACGTCGGGCCATGAACACTGAAGCTTTCTTT.

In this sample, this clonotype turned up a few times. V usage is TRBV5-1 and J usage is TRBJ2-3; weak D call: TRBD2 (6 bases). The V end was cut by 1 base, the J end by 2 bases, with 14 bases between. Germline-derived CDR1 and CDR2 are SGHRS and YFSETQ. The length of the CDR3 is 16 residues. The CDR3 here is CASSLRTGVNTDTQYF. DNA for the CDR3: TGCGCCAGCAGCTTGAGAACGGGAGTGAACACAGATACGCAGTATTTT.

The V and J genes are TRBV20-1 and TRBJ2-7; no firm D call. In germline, CDR1 is DFQATT, CDR2 SNEGSKA (reference sequence). V was clipped by 1 base and J by 3 bases, with 7 bases between them. The CDR3 length is 12 residues. DNA of the CDR3: TGCAGTGCTAGAGGGTACCTCTACGAGCAGTACTTC. This translates into CSARGYLYEQYF.

This clonotype has ten or more counts. The rearrangement links TRBV6-1 to TRBJ2-7; tentative D call: TRBD1 (5 bases). Trimming left V 6 bases short and J 2 bases short, with 14 bases between. Germline loops: CDR1 MNHNS, CDR2 SASEGT. CDR3 length: 14 amino acids. CDR3 loop: CASRRTSTTYEQYF. CDR3 nucleotide sequence: TGTGCCAGCAGACGGACAAGCACAACCTACGAGCAGTACTTC.

This clonotype was recorded a few times. The chain uses TRBV6-5 and TRBJ1-1; D remains ambiguous. Trimming removed 0 bases from V and 1 base from J, with 9 bases in between. Germline V CDR1 and CDR2: MNHEY, SVGAGI. This CDR3 has 15 amino acids. For the CDR3, the DNA is TGTGCCAGCAGTTACTCGAAGGGCGGGAACACTGAAGCTTTCTTT. It encodes CASSYSKGGNTEAFF.

This clonotype has more than one count but fewer than ten. The chain employs TRBV7-2 and TRBJ2-1; 11 bases match TRBD2. The CDR3 covers 16 residues. Germline V gene lookup returns CDR1 SGHTA and CDR2 FQGNSA. V shed 5 bases, J shed 6 bases, and the junction held 9 bases outside the gene matches. DNA of the CDR3: TGTGCCAGCAGCCCCGTGACTAGCGGGACGGCCAATGAGCAGTTCTTC. The encoded protein is CASSPVTSGTANEQFF.

About this clonotype: The junction differs from germline at one of its ends, possibly a read error. This chain uses TRBV29-1 with TRBJ2-7, with a weak D call TRBD1 (6 bases). The CDR3 is 15 residues long. Germline loops: CDR1 SQVTM, CDR2 ANQGSEA. The DNA of the CDR3 is TGCAGCGTTGAGGGCTCGGCAGGGGAAACCTACGAGGAGTACTTC. Translating it yields CSVEGSAGETYEEYF.

The chain is built from TRBV7-8 and TRBJ2-1; possibly TRBD2 for D (6 bases). Germline assignment: CDR1 SGHVS and CDR2 FQNEAQ. This CDR3 is 12 amino acids long. Trimming stripped 0 bases from V and 14 bases from J, with 11 bases between. CDR3 nucleotide sequence: TGTGCCAGCAGCTTAGCGACTAGTTTTAAGTTCTTC. This codes for CASSLATSFKFF.

The chain recombines TRBV20-1 with TRBJ2-1; TRBD1 might be the D (5 bases). The CDR3 covers 12 residues. Trimming removed 4 bases from V and 7 bases from J, with 11 bases in between. Germline assignment: CDR1 DFQATT and CDR2 SNEGSKA (reference sequence). CDR3 region: CSANLQGNEQFF. Here the CDR3 DNA reads TGCAGTGCTAACCTTCAGGGAAATGAGCAGTTCTTC.

This clonotype was seen ten or more times. The chain combines TRBV19 with TRBJ1-2; no reliable D call. The CDR3 covers 15 residues. V dropped 0 bases and J dropped 2 bases, with 10 bases sitting between them. Germline assignment: CDR1 LNHDA and CDR2 SQIVND (reference sequence). The CDR3 loop is CASSIDLAENYGYTF. CDR3 bases: TGTGCCAGTAGTATAGATCTAGCGGAGAACTATGGCTACACCTTC.

This clonotype was recorded at least ten times. The rearrangement links TRBV20-1 to TRBJ2-1; a weak D match, TRBD2 (5 bases). V dropped 1 base and J dropped 2 bases, with 9 bases sitting between them. CDR1 and CDR2 (germline): DFQATT, SNEGSKA (reference sequence). This CDR3 spans 14 amino acids. The CDR3 nucleotides are TGCAGTGCTAGAGGGACTTACACCTACAATGAGCAGTTCTTC. Its translation is CSARGTYTYNEQFF.